This TCR beta chain appears in the sequencing data of a study of regulatory dendritic cells for organ transplantation. The study's findings and limits: Mature dendritic cells appeared to drive more memory CD8+ clonal expansion than regulatory ones. Memory T cells were less diverse than naive, with memory CD8+ most oligoclonal.

FACS sorted CD4+ or CD8+ T cells into CD45RA+ naive and CD45RO+ memory. Germline V CDR1 and CDR2: GTSNPN, SVGIG (reference sequence). CDR3 length: 13 amino acids. Sequenced by immunoSEQ multiplex PCR; TCRdb stores in-frame clones only, minus some. Here the sample spans about 34,000 clones, 70% to 90% being singletons. Details on this clone: Its antigen is currently unknown.

The chain carries TRBV30 and TRBJ1-6; D not resolved. Sequencing was performed on naive CD4+ T cells from blood. Regarding subset: CD45RA+ naive T cells. This sequence was found in a human donor in good health. The CDR3 DNA sequence: TGTGGTATCACGAGCTCCTATAATTCACCCCTCCACTTT. Protein: CGITSSYNSPLHF. Drawing the rest from reference TRBV30 and TRBJ1-6, the complete variable domain is SQTIHQWPATLVQPVGSPLSLECTVEGTSNPNLYWYRQAAGRGLQLLFYSVGIGQISSEVPQNLSASRPQDRQFILSSKKLLLSDSGFYLCGITSSYNSPLHFGNGTRLTVT.